The clone carrying this T cell receptor beta chain was found many times. Trimming removed 3 bases from V and 4 bases from J, with 13 bases in between. The length of the CDR3 is 14 residues. CDR1 is SGDLS and CDR2 is YYNGEE in the germline V gene. This sample was included in a study of early T cells in non-severe SARS-CoV-2 infection. Study context: From unsorted whole blood, bulk RNA was sequenced, and the chains remained unpaired.

One entry per CDR3 protein results from TCRdb running MiXCR on the 5' RACE reads. The table records some 30,000 distinct CDR3 sequences, approximately 5.2% of them present only once. The chain is built from TRBV9 and TRBJ2-5; TRBD1 might be the D (6 bases). The TCR sequence derives from an adult who was a healthcare worker with PCR-confirmed SARS-CoV-2 infection or an uninfected control (not recorded which). Material: whole blood. CDR3 sequence (DNA): TGTGCCAGCAGCGAGCGACAGGTCCCAGAGACCCAGTACTTC. It is translated as CASSERQVPETQYF.